The rows below give T cell receptor beta chains drawn from one sample of a study of blood T cell repertoires in COVID-19. Assay: immunoSEQ multiplex PCR; the TCRdb copy retains only in-frame clones and omits some. This table has 140,000 to 150,000 clones, roughly 82% appearing once. The sequenced sample was peripheral blood. These receptors were taken from a human donor with acute or convalescent COVID-19. The donor label of this sample is uncertain. Both conserved end residues are part of each CDR3. The D gene is left open where the match is weak. A row's size may be missing; if present it is once, few, many or a size class.

v_call: TRBV19
clone_size: -
d_call: -
j_call: TRBJ2-1
cdr3_aa: CASRGHLSSNEQFF
cdr3_nt: TGTGCCAGTAGAGGCCACCTTAGCTCCAATGAGCAGTTCTTC

v_call: TRBV19
clone_size: -
d_call: TRBD1
j_call: TRBJ1-2
cdr3_aa: CASSLRTGGADGYTF
cdr3_nt: TGTGCCAGTAGTCTTAGGACAGGGGGCGCGGATGGCTACACCTTC

v_call: TRBV15
clone_size: -
d_call: TRBD2
j_call: TRBJ2-5
cdr3_aa: CATSRVGSGGETQYF
cdr3_nt: TGTGCCACCAGCAGAGTTGGTAGCGGGGGCGAGACCCAGTACTTC

v_call: TRBV4-2
clone_size: -
d_call: TRBD1
j_call: TRBJ1-2
cdr3_aa: CASTPNRGTAGGYTF
cdr3_nt: TGTGCCAGCACACCGAACAGGGGAACTGCTGGAGGCTACACCTTC

v_call: TRBV27
clone_size: -
d_call: TRBD1
j_call: TRBJ2-1
cdr3_aa: CASRSQGQGATTNEQFF
cdr3_nt: TGTGCCAGCAGGTCACAAGGACAGGGGGCGACCACCAATGAGCAGTTCTTC

v_call: TRBV19
clone_size: -
d_call: TRBD1
j_call: TRBJ2-6
cdr3_aa: CASSIRTGNSGANVLTF
cdr3_nt: TGTGCCAGTAGTATCCGGACAGGAAACTCTGGGGCCAACGTCCTGACTTTC

v_call: TRBV4-2
clone_size: -
d_call: TRBD1
j_call: TRBJ2-2
cdr3_aa: CASSPRQGEEELFF
cdr3_nt: TGTGCCAGCAGTCCTAGACAGGGGGAAGAGGAGCTGTTTTTT

v_call: TRBV2
clone_size: -
d_call: -
j_call: TRBJ1-2
cdr3_aa: CASSGGDYGYTF
cdr3_nt: TGTGCCAGCAGTGGGGGAGACTATGGCTACACCTTC

v_call: TRBV3-1/TRBV3-2
clone_size: -
d_call: -
j_call: TRBJ1-2
cdr3_aa: CASSQVRGLDGYTF
cdr3_nt: TGTGCCAGCAGCCAAGTTCGGGGTCTCGATGGCTACACCTTC

v_call: TRBV20-1
clone_size: -
d_call: -
j_call: TRBJ1-2
cdr3_aa: CSATFLGIRRF
cdr3_nt: TGCAGTGCTACCTTTCTCGGGATCAGGCGATTC

v_call: TRBV19
clone_size: -
d_call: -
j_call: TRBJ2-2
cdr3_aa: CASSPNWSGRNTGELFF
cdr3_nt: TGTGCCAGTAGTCCAAACTGGTCGGGTAGAAACACCGGGGAGCTGTTTTTT

v_call: TRBV7-9
clone_size: -
d_call: -
j_call: TRBJ2-7
cdr3_aa: CASSERGTTSYEQYF
cdr3_nt: TGTGCCAGCAGTGAGAGGGGGACCACCTCCTACGAGCAGTACTTC

v_call: TRBV7-2
clone_size: -
d_call: -
j_call: TRBJ1-1
cdr3_aa: CASSFQPGLGGTEAFF
cdr3_nt: TGTGCCAGCAGCTTTCAACCAGGGCTCGGGGGTACTGAAGCTTTCTTT

v_call: TRBV3-1/TRBV3-2
clone_size: -
d_call: TRBD2
j_call: TRBJ2-7
cdr3_aa: CASSQAGSGGFLEQYF
cdr3_nt: TGTGCCAGCAGCCAAGCCGGTTCGGGGGGTTTTCTCGAGCAGTACTTC

v_call: TRBV18
clone_size: -
d_call: TRBD2
j_call: TRBJ2-7
cdr3_aa: CASSPLGGYEQYF
cdr3_nt: TGTGCCAGCTCACCGTTGGGGGGGTACGAGCAGTACTTC

v_call: TRBV19
clone_size: -
d_call: -
j_call: TRBJ1-4
cdr3_aa: CASTRSRDEKLFF
cdr3_nt: TGTGCCAGTACCCGGAGCCGGGATGAAAAACTGTTTTTT

v_call: TRBV5-1
clone_size: once
d_call: -
j_call: TRBJ2-7
cdr3_aa: CASSLLDRGTYEQYF
cdr3_nt: TGCGCCAGCAGCTTGCTCGATAGGGGTACCTACGAGCAGTACTTC

v_call: TRBV19
clone_size: -
d_call: -
j_call: TRBJ1-4
cdr3_aa: CASASSGYPPEKLFF
cdr3_nt: TGTGCCAGTGCGAGTTCGGGGTACCCCCCTGAAAAACTGTTTTTT

v_call: TRBV5-1
clone_size: -
d_call: -
j_call: TRBJ2-7
cdr3_aa: CATHTGDGSSYEQYF
cdr3_nt: TGCGCCACCCACACGGGGGACGGAAGCTCCTACGAGCAGTACTTC

v_call: TRBV5-6
clone_size: -
d_call: -
j_call: TRBJ1-1
cdr3_aa: CASSLGRDTEAFF
cdr3_nt: TGTGCCAGCAGCTTGGGCAGGGACACTGAAGCTTTCTTT

v_call: TRBV19
clone_size: -
d_call: TRBD1
j_call: TRBJ2-7
cdr3_aa: CASSLRTGSYEQYF
cdr3_nt: TGTGCCAGTAGTCTAAGGACAGGGAGCTACGAGCAGTACTTC

v_call: TRBV5-1
clone_size: -
d_call: TRBD2
j_call: TRBJ2-1
cdr3_aa: CASRFDGGSYNEQFF
cdr3_nt: TGCGCCAGCAGATTTGACGGGGGGTCATACAATGAGCAGTTCTTC

v_call: TRBV5-1
clone_size: -
d_call: -
j_call: TRBJ1-1
cdr3_aa: CASSLAGWNTEAFF
cdr3_nt: TGCGCCAGCAGCTTGGCAGGCTGGAACACTGAAGCTTTCTTT

v_call: TRBV30
clone_size: -
d_call: TRBD1
j_call: TRBJ1-2
cdr3_aa: CAWSVPGTGIYGYTF
cdr3_nt: TGTGCCTGGAGTGTACCCGGGACAGGGATATATGGCTACACCTTC

v_call: TRBV6-5
clone_size: few
d_call: -
j_call: TRBJ1-2
cdr3_aa: CATEYYLGYTF
cdr3_nt: TGTGCCACCGAGTACTATTTAGGCTACACCTTC

v_call: TRBV6-5
clone_size: many
d_call: -
j_call: TRBJ1-2
cdr3_aa: CASSKQGGYGYTF
cdr3_nt: TGTGCCAGCAGCAAACAGGGTGGCTATGGCTACACCTTC

v_call: TRBV7-2
clone_size: -
d_call: -
j_call: TRBJ1-2
cdr3_aa: CASSLARESYGYTF
cdr3_nt: TGTGCCAGCAGCTTAGCGCGTGAATCCTATGGCTACACCTTC

v_call: TRBV19
clone_size: -
d_call: -
j_call: TRBJ2-5
cdr3_aa: CASTNQPSIQETQYF
cdr3_nt: TGTGCCAGTACCAATCAACCAAGCATCCAAGAGACCCAGTACTTC

v_call: TRBV6-5
clone_size: -
d_call: -
j_call: TRBJ1-2
cdr3_aa: CASSYLTGRGGYTF
cdr3_nt: TGTGCCAGCAGTTACTTGACAGGTCGTGGTGGCTACACCTTC

v_call: TRBV6-1
clone_size: many
d_call: TRBD1
j_call: TRBJ1-2
cdr3_aa: CASSETGQSLPGGYTF
cdr3_nt: TGTGCCAGCAGTGAAACGGGACAGTCTCTCCCGGGTGGCTACACCTTC

v_call: TRBV7-3
clone_size: -
d_call: TRBD2
j_call: TRBJ2-1
cdr3_aa: CASSPRDYYNEQFF
cdr3_nt: TGTGCCAGCAGCCCCCGGGACTACTACAATGAGCAGTTCTTC

v_call: TRBV3-1/TRBV3-2
clone_size: -
d_call: TRBD2
j_call: TRBJ2-7
cdr3_aa: CASSLTLNVPGLAGGPYEQYF
cdr3_nt: TGTGCCAGCAGCCTTACTTTAAACGTTCCGGGACTAGCGGGGGGGCCTTACGAGCAGTACTTC

v_call: TRBV3-1/TRBV3-2
clone_size: -
d_call: -
j_call: TRBJ1-6
cdr3_aa: CASSQVGQANSPLHF
cdr3_nt: TGTGCCAGCAGCCAAGTTGGTCAGGCCAATTCACCCCTCCACTTT

v_call: TRBV3-1/TRBV3-2
clone_size: -
d_call: TRBD2
j_call: TRBJ2-3
cdr3_aa: CASSPRGGQADTQYF
cdr3_nt: TGTGCCAGCAGCCCCCGGGGGGGCCAAGCAGATACGCAGTATTTT

v_call: TRBV4-1
clone_size: -
d_call: -
j_call: TRBJ1-2
cdr3_aa: CASSQDSNYGYTF
cdr3_nt: TGCGCCAGCAGCCAAGACAGTAACTATGGCTACACCTTC

v_call: TRBV7-2
clone_size: -
d_call: -
j_call: TRBJ2-1
cdr3_aa: CASSPGASYNEQFF
cdr3_nt: TGTGCCAGCAGCCCTGGGGCGTCCTACAATGAGCAGTTCTTC

v_call: TRBV19
clone_size: -
d_call: -
j_call: TRBJ2-3
cdr3_aa: CASSIGHGGDTQYF
cdr3_nt: TGTGCCAGTAGTATAGGGCACGGCGGGGATACGCAGTATTTT

v_call: TRBV5-4
clone_size: -
d_call: -
j_call: TRBJ1-6
cdr3_aa: CASSLNRVGNSPLHF
cdr3_nt: TGTGCCAGCAGCTTGAACAGGGTCGGTAATTCACCCCTCCACTTT

v_call: TRBV19
clone_size: -
d_call: TRBD1
j_call: TRBJ1-2
cdr3_aa: CASSTTSRTGLGYGYTF
cdr3_nt: TGTGCCAGTAGTACCACGAGCCGGACAGGGCTGGGCTATGGCTACACCTTC

v_call: TRBV7-2
clone_size: once
d_call: TRBD1
j_call: TRBJ2-2
cdr3_aa: CASSLADRGSGELFF
cdr3_nt: TGTGCCAGCAGCTTAGCGGACAGGGGATCTGGGGAGCTGTTTTTT

v_call: TRBV5-6
clone_size: -
d_call: -
j_call: TRBJ1-2
cdr3_aa: CASSLPLTGNYGYTF
cdr3_nt: TGTGCCAGCAGCCTCCCCCTGACAGGCAACTATGGCTACACCTTC

v_call: TRBV27
clone_size: -
d_call: -
j_call: TRBJ1-1
cdr3_aa: CASSSLGVLGNTEAFF
cdr3_nt: TGTGCCAGCAGTTCCCTCGGGGTATTAGGGAACACTGAAGCTTTCTTT

v_call: TRBV5-3
clone_size: few
d_call: -
j_call: TRBJ2-3
cdr3_aa: CARDESFLPDFDTDTQYF
cdr3_nt: TGTGCCAGAGACGAATCGTTCCTTCCGGACTTTGACACAGATACGCAGTATTTT

v_call: TRBV12-3/TRBV12-4
clone_size: -
d_call: -
j_call: TRBJ1-1
cdr3_aa: CASRGGVTEAFF
cdr3_nt: TGTGCCAGCAGAGGAGGGGTCACTGAAGCTTTCTTT

v_call: TRBV7-2
clone_size: -
d_call: -
j_call: TRBJ2-5
cdr3_aa: CASSLVGLAETQYF
cdr3_nt: TGTGCCAGCAGCTTAGTGGGACTCGCAGAGACCCAGTACTTC

v_call: TRBV6-2/TRBV6-3
clone_size: -
d_call: TRBD1
j_call: TRBJ2-7
cdr3_aa: CASSAPGQGAYEQYF
cdr3_nt: TGTGCCAGCAGTGCACCGGGACAGGGGGCGTACGAGCAGTACTTC

v_call: TRBV6-5
clone_size: once
d_call: TRBD1
j_call: TRBJ1-2
cdr3_aa: CTSSRRDSYGYTF
cdr3_nt: TGTACCAGCAGCCGCCGGGACAGCTATGGCTACACCTTC

v_call: TRBV19
clone_size: -
d_call: TRBD1
j_call: TRBJ1-2
cdr3_aa: CATRLNRGEGYGYTF
cdr3_nt: TGTGCCACCAGACTTAACAGGGGCGAGGGCTATGGCTACACCTTC